This TCR beta chain stems from a study of T cell repertoires in aging, cancer and after chemotherapy. About the research overall: Donors were grouped into six age bands spanning 30 or younger through 70 or older. Glioblastoma patients receiving temozolomide-based therapy gave paired samples before and after chemotherapy. About 10 million TCR reads made up the full dataset.

Comments on this clonotype: Its cognate antigen is unknown.

TCR beta rearrangements were amplified from peripheral blood genomic DNA. Study-wide results and limits: In each cancer cohort, median generation probability increased across chemotherapy, suggesting thymic output rebounded.

Multiplex touch-down PCR with TRB-A/B primers amplified rearranged V-D-J TRB sequences. MiXCR, run by TCRdb on the multiplex PCR reads, gives a single entry per CDR3 protein. The table shows 2,000 or so distinct CDR3 sequences, with about 17% occurring only once. The sequence was collected from a human donor with a solid tumor. Material for sequencing was blood.

The CDR3 bases are TGTGCCAGCAGTGAAACAGGGGTTAACACTGAAGCTTTCTTT. Its translation: CASSETGVNTEAFF. This sequence joins TRBV2 and TRBJ1-1; 7 bases match TRBD1. The CDR3 is 14 residues long. Germline lookup yields CDR1 SNHLY and CDR2 FYNNEI. V shed 2 bases and J 2 bases; nucleotides not matched to a gene: 2.